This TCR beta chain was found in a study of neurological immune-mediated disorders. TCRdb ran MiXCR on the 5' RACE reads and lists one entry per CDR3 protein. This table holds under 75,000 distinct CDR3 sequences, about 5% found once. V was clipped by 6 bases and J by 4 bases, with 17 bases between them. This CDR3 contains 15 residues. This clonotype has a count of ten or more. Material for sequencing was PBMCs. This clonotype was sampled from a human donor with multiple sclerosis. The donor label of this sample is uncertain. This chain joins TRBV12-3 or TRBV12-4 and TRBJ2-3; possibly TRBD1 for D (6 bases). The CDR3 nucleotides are TGTGCCAGCAGCCGCGACAGGATTAGCGCAGATACGCAGTATTTT. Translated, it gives CASSRDRISADTQYF.